The source of this T cell receptor beta chain is a study of shared clonotypes between healthy human individuals. Whole-study results and caveats: Sharing of clonotypes among donors was expected to vary with sequencing depth. Incomplete sequencing of sorted subsets was indicated by rarefaction despite large depth. Relative to memory subsets, naive subsets generally showed larger estimated richness.

CD8 cells regarded as naive lacked CD45RO, were positively chosen for CCR7, and omitted terminally differentiated effector memory CD45RA+ cells. Notes on this clone: Its antigen is not known.

The repertoire was sequenced with immunoSEQ multiplex PCR; TCRdb's copy has only in-frame clones and lacks some. Of approximately 2,000,000 clones in the sample, 90% to 95% were seen once. The germline V and J ends were trimmed by 2 bases and 1 base, with 5 bases remaining between them. CDR1 and CDR2 (germline): SGHNT, YYREEE (reference sequence). This CDR3 is 13 amino acids long. Source material: naive CD8+ T cells from PBMCs. The chain has TRBV5-4 and TRBJ2-3, with D unresolved. The clonotype was recovered from a man aged 18 to 30 in good health. Some clones in this sample may be carry-over from other donors' samples. The CDR3 loop is CASSFLGTDTQYF. The CDR3 DNA reads as TGTGCCAGCAGCTTTTTGGGCACAGATACGCAGTATTTT.